This T cell receptor beta chain emerged from a study of cytomegalovirus exposure and HLA in healthy donors. The study, taken as a whole, reports: In a later analysis, at a false discovery rate of 0.05, under 20,000 TCR beta sequences were associated with HLA alleles. Sequencing likely produced, as an artifact, a cluster of highly shared sequence variants.

Trimming cost V 0 bases and J 8 bases; bases outside gene matches: 11. The CDR3 has 15 amino acids. Germline-derived CDR1 and CDR2 are GTSNPN and SVGIG (reference sequence). This clone has just one count. The antigen is undetermined. The PCR contained 60 Vbeta and 13 Jbeta primers. Repertoires were generated with immunoSEQ multiplex PCR, while TCRdb's copy carries only in-frame clones and drops some. The data show approximately 190,000 clones, around 73% seen once. The sample taken for sequencing was PBMCs. The clonotype comes from a woman in her 30s in good health and CMV-seropositive. The V and J genes are TRBV30 and TRBJ1-2; TRBD1 matches 8 bases. The CDR3 spells CAWSVIQGAARGYTF. Written as DNA, the CDR3 is TGTGCCTGGAGTGTAATCCAGGGGGCGGCAAGAGGCTACACCTTC.